The clone carrying this T cell receptor beta chain was detected once. Its target is unknown. J gave up 1 base and V 6 bases, and 8 bases lay outside the gene matches. The length of the CDR3 is 15 residues. CDR1 and CDR2 (germline): KGHSH, LQKENI. The source of the sample is a study of OX40 agonist ivuxolimab in advanced cancers. Some clones are missing from TCRdb's copy, which holds only in-frame ones; the method was immunoSEQ multiplex PCR. Here the sample spans about 75,000 clones, approximately 90% being singletons. General study results and limits: The specificity for antigen of the expanded peripheral T cells was not determined.

The sequences come from CD4+ or CD8+ T cells sorted from blood, collected in a trial of the OX40 agonist ivuxolimab. The rearrangement links TRBV18 to TRBJ2-5; 7 positions match TRBD2. This sequence originates from an adult with an advanced solid tumor such as melanoma, head and neck, liver or kidney cancer. The CDR3 region has the DNA TGTGCCAGCTCGCCCCGGGGAGGGTTCCAAGAGACCCAGTACTTC. It is translated as CASSPRGGFQETQYF.